Here is one T cell receptor beta chain with its context. What this receptor recognizes is not known. Base-call qualities are not available, and no considerably larger clone is one nucleotide away. The data were obtained in a study of identical twins (TCRdb year 2016). Concerning the study at large: To test whether fetal clonotypes persist, this study deep-sequenced TCR alpha and beta repertoires from monozygotic twins, from unrelated adults of various ages, and from cord blood. To rule out contamination, replicate twin experiments were performed at different times with different library preparation protocols. The study at large found these results: Invariant T cells such as MAIT and iNKT could partly confound zero-insertion analyses, though diverse VJ usage argued against this for most clonotypes. Conclusions relied on cross-sectional statistical analysis, since the same donors could not be followed over many years. Out-of-frame TCR alpha sequences shared between twins showed an excess of low generation-probability sequences compared with coincidental sharing between unrelated individuals. In monozygotic twins, out-of-frame TCR alpha sharing was systematically underestimated by recombination models, although the models agreed with sharing between unrelated individuals. A weaker excess of twin sharing was found in beta out-of-frame sequences because the signal-to-noise ratio was lowered by fewer shared sequences. Fewer insertions were carried by abundant cord blood beta clonotypes, a similar but weaker trend appeared in young adult naive repertoires, and no such trend appeared in memory repertoires.

Only healthy Caucasian donors were included. Libraries were constructed by 5' RACE. Sequencing instrument: Illumina HiSeq 2000. A universal primer binding site was introduced by template switching, and a unique molecular identifier was present in the final cDNA, enabling accurate counting of TCR cDNA molecules. Specific primers in the conserved constant-segment region were used to synthesize first-strand cDNA for the TCR alpha and beta chains. To control for contamination, every cDNA library was double barcoded, receiving both a SMART-Mk sample barcode and Illumina barcodes. TruSeq adapter sequences, together with Illumina sample barcodes, were added in two successive PCR steps. The TCR alpha and beta cDNA libraries were sequenced on the Illumina HiSeq platform using custom primers. Turning to the authors' computational methods: MiGEC processed the raw reads to extract unique molecular identifiers, while MiXCR was used to determine the CDR3 positions. Recombination models were inferred per individual with the repgenHMM and IGoR tools using an EM algorithm. Shared clonotypes were analyzed with the tcR package in R, and sharing was normalized by the product of cloneset sizes. To study raw recombination without the effects of thymic and clonal selection, out-of-frame nonproductive sequences were analyzed. TCRdb reworked the public reads: Q25 trimming with fastp, MiXCR clone assembly, productive beta chains retained. Each CDR3 protein appears once, grouped with its most common genes and DNA. TCRdb, rather than the study authors, made the V and J calls. The sample includes 1.5 million to 2 million distinct CDR3 sequences, with 32% observed a single time. The ten biggest clones cover about 0.27% of the sample.

Cut back by 3 bases and 5 bases, the V and J ends lie 15 bases apart. Its CDR3 holds 15 amino acids, cysteine through phenylalanine. The kept DNA is CDR3 alone, 45 bases in frame from the first base. Based on the germline V gene, the CDR1 and CDR2 sequences are SGHTA and FQGNSA. Sequencing was performed on cord blood. The chain is encoded by TRBV7-2 joined to TRBJ2-3, with the D gene not confidently named. This TCR was sampled from a newborn girl in good health. The CDR3 loop reads CASSFSVFQVDTQYF. Read as DNA, the sequence is TGTGCCAGCAGCTTCTCGGTTTTCCAGGTAGATACGCAGTATTTT.